This T cell receptor beta chain emerged from a study of OX40 agonist ivuxolimab in advanced cancers. Study-level background: Ivuxolimab, which targeted the costimulatory receptor OX40 (CD134), was an agonistic, fully human IgG2 monoclonal antibody. Intravenous ivuxolimab was administered to patients every 2 weeks at six dose levels: 0.01, 0.1, 0.3, 1.5, 3 and 10 mg/kg. Among the roughly 50 dose-escalation patients, some 19 had hepatocellular carcinoma, approximately 15 melanoma, 9 renal cell carcinoma and 9 head and neck cancer. A male proportion of around 80% and a mean age of approximately 62 years, ranging from about 23 to 90, were recorded for the dose-escalation cohort. Patients were allowed to have had prior anti-PD-1, anti-PD-L1 or anti-CTLA-4 therapy, and around 37% of the dose-escalation patients had previously received checkpoint inhibitors. Partial responses occurred in three dose-escalation patients: two with cutaneous melanoma and one with hepatocellular carcinoma. Peripheral TCRbeta sequencing aimed to test whether ivuxolimab altered TCR sequence diversity and caused clonal T-cell expansion. The monotherapy dose-escalation portion (N ≈ 50 patients) of the phase I ivuxolimab trial is reported in the paper.

CDR1 and CDR2 are read off the germline V gene (reference sequence) as MNHEY and SMNVEV. The germline ends are 4 bases apart after V is trimmed by 3 bases and J by 4 bases. The cysteine opens and the phenylalanine closes a CDR3 of 11 amino acids. The entry retains the CDR3 DNA only, 33 bases that are in frame from base 1. As concerns this clone: What this receptor recognizes is not known. The input lacks base qualities; no much larger clone sits a single base away.

Patients with a history of autoimmune disease or receiving systemic immunosuppression were excluded from the trial. Peripheral blood for TCR sequencing was drawn from every dose cohort at baseline, at cycle 4 day 1 and at cycle 7 day 1. The samples were drawn from a first-in-human, open-label, multicenter phase I dose-escalation trial of ivuxolimab. Adults with locally advanced or metastatic melanoma, renal cell, hepatocellular, or head and neck squamous cell carcinoma were enrolled in the trial. Before TCR sequencing, CD4+ T cells and CD8+ T cells were sorted from peripheral blood as separate populations. Genomic DNA was isolated from the sorted cells so that the TCRbeta CDR3 region could be sequenced. The immunoSEQ Assay was used to sequence the TCRbeta CDR3 regions. In its TCRdb copy, this immuneACCESS table keeps in-frame sequences only and misses some clones. Where compared with another copy, unresolved V genes explain less than half of these, and the others have no known cause. This sample gives 30,000 to 40,000 clones in total; roughly 87% of them show up just once. Roughly 40% of the sample is held by the ten biggest clonotypes.

The paper's findings and limits, for the study overall: At doses from 0.1 to 3.0 mg/kg, clonal expansion was seen in both CD4+ and CD8+ blood T cells between baseline and week 6. In the 0.1-3.0 mg/kg groups, partial responders had among the lowest normalized peripheral clonal expansion, particularly in CD8+ T cells. After ivuxolimab, more expanded clones were found on average in CD8+ T cells than in CD4+ T cells. Low levels of normalized T-cell clonal expansion were also seen in some nonresponding patients. The antigen specificity of the peripheral T cells that underwent clonal expansion was not determined.

This receptor was obtained from an adult with an advanced solid tumor such as melanoma, head and neck, liver or kidney cancer. The rearrangement joined TRBV27 to TRBJ2-7; the D gene lacks a confident call. The source material was CD4+ or CD8+ T cells sorted from blood, sampled in a trial of the OX40 agonist ivuxolimab. The DNA reads TGTGCCAGCAGTTTGGGATACGAGCAGTACTTC. Translated, this is CASSLGYEQYF.